This TCR beta chain was captured in a study of T-cell reconstitution after alpha-beta-depleted transplantation in children. A library of TCRbeta sequences, prepared with unique molecular identifiers, was generated. In TCRdb, the PCR reads were re-called with MiXCR into one record per CDR3 protein. The profile shows 350,000 to 500,000 distinct CDR3 sequences, approximately 41% of them singletons. The CDR3 length is 12 residues. Per germline, CDR1 SGHRS and CDR2 YFSETQ. V was pared by 4 bases and J by 7 bases, with 12 bases between. This clonotype came up many times. The antigen remains unidentified. Overall study findings and caveats: It was reported that alpha-beta T cells came from several hundred expanded graft clones (about two months after transplant).

The J gene is TRBJ2-7, the V gene TRBV5-1; D call uncertain. This clonotype originated in a girl aged 2 to 9 with aplastic anemia, due to receive a stem cell transplant. This specimen was PBMCs, taken before TCRalphabeta/CD19-depleted stem cell transplant. CDR3: CASSMDQLEQYF. The DNA of the CDR3 is TGCGCCAGCAGCATGGACCAGTTAGAGCAGTACTTC. Full variable domain (rest looked up from reference TRBV5-1 and TRBJ2-7): KAGVTQTPRYLIKTRGQQVTLSCSPISGHRSVSWYQQTPGQGLQFLFEYFSETQRNKGNFPGRFSGRQFSNSRSEMNVSTLELGDSALYLCASSMDQLEQYFGPGTRLTVT.